This entry lists 18 T cell receptor beta chains sequenced from one sample in a study of cytomegalovirus exposure and HLA in healthy donors. The PCR employed 60 Vbeta primers together with 13 Jbeta primers. Profiling relied on immunoSEQ multiplex PCR, and the TCRdb table lists in-frame clones only, not all of them. This sample has 150,000 to 200,000 clones, with around 85% found just once. What was sequenced was PBMCs. These receptors all come from a man between 18 and 29 years old in good health and CMV-seropositive.

The chain employs TRBV10-3 and TRBJ1-1; TRBD1 agrees at 9 bases. Germline loops: CDR1 ENHRY, CDR2 SYGVKD. The CDR3 extends over 13 amino acids. J gave up 5 bases and V 8 bases, and 6 bases lay outside the gene matches. The CDR3 nucleotides read TGTGCCATCTCCCGGACAGGGGCTACTGAAGCTTTCTTT. This gives the protein CAISRTGATEAFF.

The chain is built from TRBV6-1 and TRBJ2-1, with D perhaps matching TRBD1 (5 bases). Between the trimmed V and J ends, which lost 8 bases and 4 bases, there was a span of 18 bases. CDR3 length: 15 residues. In germline, CDR1 is MNHNS, CDR2 SASEGT. In nucleotides, the CDR3 is TGTGCCAGCGCTGGGGCAAACAGGAGATACAATGAGCAGTTCTTC. Amino acids: CASAGANRRYNEQFF.

The DNA of the CDR3 is TGCGCCAGCAGCCCCGTCCTAAAGCGGGGAACAGATACGCAGTATTTT. Its translation is CASSPVLKRGTDTQYF. This chain links TRBV5-1 with TRBJ2-3, with 7 bases matching TRBD2. Germline values: CDR1 SGHRS, CDR2 YFSETQ. The ends lost 4 bases at V and 3 bases at J; junction bases unmatched: 11. The CDR3 covers 16 residues.

This chain uses TRBV5-1 with TRBJ1-1; TRBD1 aligns across 8 bases. V was clipped by 1 base and J by 4 bases; unmatched bases: 0. The CDR3 contains 13 residues. Germline CDR1 is SGHRS and CDR2 is YFSETQ. DNA for the CDR3: TGCGCCAGCAGCTTGCAGGGGGCCACTGAAGCTTTCTTT. Amino acids: CASSLQGATEAFF.

The V and J genes are TRBV5-8 and TRBJ2-3, with D tentatively TRBD1 (6 bases). This CDR3 has 13 amino acids. The V gene's germline CDR1 is SGHTS and CDR2 YDEGEE. Trimming removed 7 bases from V and 2 bases from J, with 11 bases in between. CDR3 bases: TGTGCCAGCGGTACAGGGCACACAGATACGCAGTATTTT. This codes for CASGTGHTDTQYF.

The chain is built from TRBV7-9 and TRBJ1-2, with 9 bases lining up with TRBD1. V dropped 5 bases and J dropped 4; count of bases not matched to a gene: 8. The length of the CDR3 is 15 residues. CDR1 is SEHNR, CDR2 FQNEAQ, per germline (reference sequence). The CDR3 region is CASSPTGGDIYGYTF. The CDR3 DNA reads TGTGCCAGCAGCCCGACAGGGGGAGACATCTATGGCTACACCTTC.

The CDR3 DNA sequence: TGTGCCAGCACCCAGGGCGGCTATGAAAAACTGTTTTTT. Its translation: CASTQGGYEKLFF. The J gene is TRBJ1-4, the V gene TRBV7-9; TRBD1 might be the D (5 bases). Germline V CDR1 and CDR2: SEHNR, FQNEAQ (reference sequence). Trimming stripped 7 bases from V and 6 bases from J, with 12 bases between. This CDR3 contains 13 residues.

The rearrangement links TRBV5-1 to TRBJ2-1; weak D call: TRBD1 (5 bases). The CDR3 covers 13 residues. V was clipped by 1 base and J by 6 bases, with 8 bases between them. Germline V gives CDR1 SGHRS, CDR2 YFSETQ. The CDR3 here is CASSLQGPNEQFF. DNA of the CDR3: TGCGCCAGCAGCTTGCAGGGTCCCAATGAGCAGTTCTTC.

The CDR3 region has the DNA TGCGCCAGCAGCTTGGTAGGACGGCGACAGGATACGCAGTATTTT. Protein sequence: CASSLVGRRQDTQYF. The V gene is TRBV5-1, the J gene TRBJ2-3; D is possibly TRBD1 (5 bases). The germline gives CDR1 SGHRS, CDR2 YFSETQ. The CDR3 runs to 15 residues. The ends were cut back, 0 bases at V and 6 bases at J, with 14 bases in the middle.

The chain carries TRBV11-2 and TRBJ1-2, with 12 bases aligning to TRBD1. Germline-derived CDR1 and CDR2 are SGHAT and FQNNGV. V lost 3 bases, J lost 8 bases, and 13 bases stayed unmatched. The CDR3 is made up of 17 amino acids. In DNA form, the CDR3 reads TGTGCCAGCAGCTTTAGGGGACAGGGGGCTCAAGGAGAGGGCTACACCTTC. Translated, it gives CASSFRGQGAQGEGYTF. Together with reference TRBV11-2 and TRBJ1-2, the CDR3 gives the full variable domain: EAGVAQSPRYKIIEKRQSVAFWCNPISGHATLYWYQQILGQGPKLLIQFQNNGVVDDSQLPKDRFSAERLKGVDSTLKIQPAKLEDSAVYLCASSFRGQGAQGEGYTFGSGTRLTVV.

CDR3 in amino acids: CASSEFGEGGSNYGYTF. The CDR3 coding sequence is TGTGCCAGCAGTGAATTCGGGGAGGGAGGCTCTAACTATGGCTACACCTTC. The V gene is TRBV25-1, the J gene TRBJ1-2, with unresolved D. Germline CDR1 and CDR2: MGHDK and SYGVNS. V was trimmed by 1 base and J by 0 bases, leaving 15 bases between them. This CDR3 contains 17 residues.

The CDR3 DNA reads as TGTGCCTGGAGTGTACTAAATGAGCAGTTCTTC. Its translation is CAWSVLNEQFF. The chain uses TRBV30 and TRBJ2-1; no reliable D call. V lost 0 bases and J lost 7, with 4 bases in between. Looked up from germline, CDR1 is GTSNPN and CDR2 is SVGIG (reference sequence). CDR3 length equals 11 residues.

This chain connects TRBV2 to TRBJ1-2, with D possibly being TRBD1 (6 bases). The CDR3 extends over 16 amino acids. Germline lookup yields CDR1 SNHLY and CDR2 FYNNEI. The germline V and J ends were trimmed by 7 bases and 4 bases, with 22 bases remaining between them. The chain's CDR3 is CASTPLGQPDLYGYTF. In DNA, the CDR3 is TGTGCCAGCACCCCTCTCGGACAGCCGGACCTCTATGGCTACACCTTC.

The chain joins TRBV14 to TRBJ2-1; 8 bases line up with TRBD1. V lost 5 bases to trimming and J lost 7 bases; unmatched junction nucleotides: 1. Per the germline V gene, CDR1 is SGHDN and CDR2 is FVKESK. This CDR3 has 12 amino acids. The chain's CDR3 is CASSDRGNEQFF. Written as DNA, the CDR3 is TGTGCCAGCAGCGACAGGGGTAATGAGCAGTTCTTC.

The chain employs TRBV4-1 and TRBJ2-1, with TRBD1 as a possible D gene (5 bases). The V end lost 1 base, the J end lost 8 bases, and 24 bases lay between the germline ends. The germline gives CDR1 MGHRA, CDR2 YSYEKL. The CDR3 spans 18 residues. The CDR3 bases are TGCGCCAGCAGCCAAGCAGTGGTACAGGCTTTAACCCTCCATGAGCAGTTCTTC. Translated: CASSQAVVQALTLHEQFF.

The sample holds one count of this clone. The CDR3 region has the DNA TGTGCCAGCAGTTCCGAAAACAGGGGTGAAGCTTTCTTT. Protein sequence: CASSSENRGEAFF. The chain links TRBV6-5 to TRBJ1-1; TRBD1 agrees at 7 bases. Per germline, CDR1 MNHEY and CDR2 SVGAGI. J was trimmed by 7 bases and V by 4 bases; bases with no gene match: 6. The CDR3 length is 13 residues.

This clone turned up a few times. The rearrangement joins TRBV4-1 to TRBJ1-4, with a weak D call TRBD1 (6 bases). The CDR3 sequence is 15 residues long. Germline values: CDR1 MGHRA, CDR2 YSYEKL. The ends were cut back, 0 bases at V and 7 bases at J, with 12 bases in the middle. CDR3 coding DNA: TGCGCCAGCAGCCAAGATAGTGGGACACCTGAAAAACTGTTTTTT. Its translation is CASSQDSGTPEKLFF.

The rearrangement links TRBV7-2 to TRBJ1-2, with D perhaps matching TRBD1 (6 bases). Germline lookup yields CDR1 SGHTA and CDR2 FQGNSA. The CDR3 extends over 14 amino acids. V lost 5 bases and J lost 0, with 10 bases in between. The CDR3 nucleotides are TGTGCCAGCAGCCCCCGGACAGCTAACTATGGCTACACCTTC. It yields the protein CASSPRTANYGYTF. The full variable domain, in which reference TRBV7-2 and TRBJ1-2 provide the parts outside the CDR3, is GAGVSQSPSNKVTEKGKDVELRCDPISGHTALYWYRQSLGQGLEFLIYFQGNSAPDKSGLPSDRFSAERTGGSVSTLTIQRTQQEDSAVYLCASSPRTANYGYTFGSGTRLTVV.